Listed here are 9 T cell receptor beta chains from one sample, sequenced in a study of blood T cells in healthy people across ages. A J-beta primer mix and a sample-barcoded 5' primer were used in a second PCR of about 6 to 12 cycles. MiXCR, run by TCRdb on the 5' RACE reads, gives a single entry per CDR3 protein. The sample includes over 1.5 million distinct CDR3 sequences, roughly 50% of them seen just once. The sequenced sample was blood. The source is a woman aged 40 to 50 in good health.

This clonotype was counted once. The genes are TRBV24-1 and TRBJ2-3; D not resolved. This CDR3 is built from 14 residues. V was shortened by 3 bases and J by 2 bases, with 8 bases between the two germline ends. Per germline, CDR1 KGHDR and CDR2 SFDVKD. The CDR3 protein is CATSDQLNTDTQYF. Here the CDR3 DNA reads TGTGCCACCAGTGATCAACTCAACACAGATACGCAGTATTTT.

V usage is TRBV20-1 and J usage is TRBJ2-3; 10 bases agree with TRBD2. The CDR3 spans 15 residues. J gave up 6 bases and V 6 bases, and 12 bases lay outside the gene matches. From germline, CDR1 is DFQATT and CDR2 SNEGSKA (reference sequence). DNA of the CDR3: TGCAGTGCAAAGGGTCCTAGCGGGGGCGTCGATACGCAGTATTTT. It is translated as CSAKGPSGGVDTQYF.

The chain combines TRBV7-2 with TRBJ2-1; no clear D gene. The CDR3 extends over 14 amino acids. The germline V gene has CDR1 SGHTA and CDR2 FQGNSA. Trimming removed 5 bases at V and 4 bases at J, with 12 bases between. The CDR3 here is CASSHFQPYNEQFF. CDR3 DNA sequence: TGTGCCAGCAGCCACTTTCAACCTTACAATGAGCAGTTCTTC.

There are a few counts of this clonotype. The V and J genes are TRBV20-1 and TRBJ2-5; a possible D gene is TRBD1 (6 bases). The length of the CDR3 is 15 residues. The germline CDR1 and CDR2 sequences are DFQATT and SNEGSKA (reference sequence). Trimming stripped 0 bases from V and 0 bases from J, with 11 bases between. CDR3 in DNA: TGCAGTGCTAGAGATTTTCGGACAGACCAAGAGACCCAGTACTTC. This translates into CSARDFRTDQETQYF.

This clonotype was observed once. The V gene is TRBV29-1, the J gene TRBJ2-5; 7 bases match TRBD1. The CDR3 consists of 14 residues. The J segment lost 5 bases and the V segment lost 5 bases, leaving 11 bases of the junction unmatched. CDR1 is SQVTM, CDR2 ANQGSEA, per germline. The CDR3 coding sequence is TGCAGCGTTAGGGGGACAGTCGGCTCTGAGACCCAGTACTTC. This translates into CSVRGTVGSETQYF.

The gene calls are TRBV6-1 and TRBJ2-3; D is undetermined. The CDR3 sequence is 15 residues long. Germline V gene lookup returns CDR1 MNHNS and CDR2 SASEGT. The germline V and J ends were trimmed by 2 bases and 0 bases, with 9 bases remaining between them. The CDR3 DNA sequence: TGTGCCAGCAGTGAAAATCTACTAAGCACAGATACGCAGTATTTT. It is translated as CASSENLLSTDTQYF.

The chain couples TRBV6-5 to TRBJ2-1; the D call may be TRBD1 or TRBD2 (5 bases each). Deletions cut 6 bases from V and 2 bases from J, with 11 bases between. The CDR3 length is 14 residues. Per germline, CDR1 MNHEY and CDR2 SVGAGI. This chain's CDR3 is CASRRGRTYNEQFF. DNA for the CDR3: TGTGCCAGCAGAAGGGGACGGACCTACAATGAGCAGTTCTTC.

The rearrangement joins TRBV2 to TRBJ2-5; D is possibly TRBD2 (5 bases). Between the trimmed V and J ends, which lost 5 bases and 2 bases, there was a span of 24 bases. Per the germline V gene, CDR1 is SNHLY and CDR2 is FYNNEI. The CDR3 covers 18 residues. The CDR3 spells CASSSPPTQRQPQETQYF. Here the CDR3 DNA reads TGTGCCAGCAGTTCTCCACCGACCCAGCGGCAACCTCAAGAGACCCAGTACTTC.

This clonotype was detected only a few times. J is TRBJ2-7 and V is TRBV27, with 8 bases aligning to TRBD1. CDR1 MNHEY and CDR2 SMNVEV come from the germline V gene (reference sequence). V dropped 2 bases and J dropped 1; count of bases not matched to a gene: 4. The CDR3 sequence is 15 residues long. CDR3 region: CASSLNGQGSYEQYF. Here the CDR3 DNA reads TGTGCCAGCAGTTTAAATGGACAGGGATCCTACGAGCAGTACTTC.